The 6 T cell receptor beta chains below all came from one sample that was sequenced in a study of blood T cells in healthy people across ages. The second PCR ran about 6 to 11 cycles with a sample-barcoded 5' primer and J-beta primers. TCRdb fed the 5' RACE reads into MiXCR, producing one record per CDR3 protein. The sample yields about 690,000 distinct CDR3 sequences, approximately 40% seen once. The sample consisted of blood. The receptors derive from an elderly man in good health.

This clonotype has ten or more counts. V is TRBV27 and J is TRBJ2-7, with 16 bases that match TRBD2. The CDR3 is 16 residues long. The germline gives CDR1 MNHEY, CDR2 SMNVEV (reference sequence). Trimming took 3 bases from V and 2 from J; bases not matched to a gene: 1. Here the CDR3 reads CASSLGTSGRAYEQYF. The CDR3, as DNA: TGTGCCAGCAGTTTGGGGACTAGCGGGAGGGCCTACGAGCAGTACTTC.

The J gene is TRBJ2-7, the V gene TRBV5-1; 9 nucleotides align to TRBD1. CDR3 length equals 15 residues. Per germline, CDR1 SGHRS and CDR2 YFSETQ. After removal of 4 bases from V and 7 bases from J, the junction contained 12 bases not matched to a gene. CDR3 sequence reads: CASSRMSQGAWEQYF. As DNA, the CDR3 is TGCGCCAGCAGCCGCATGTCACAGGGGGCATGGGAGCAGTACTTC.

The V gene is TRBV6-1, the J gene TRBJ1-2; TRBD1 aligns across 11 bases. CDR1 and CDR2 (germline): MNHNS, SASEGT. The V gene end was trimmed by 5 bases and the J gene end by 4 bases; junction bases not matched to a gene: 6. This CDR3 spans 15 amino acids. CDR3 in amino acids: CASSLRDRGGYGYTF. The CDR3 DNA reads TGTGCCAGCAGTCTCCGGGACAGGGGGGGCTATGGCTACACCTTC.

V usage is TRBV30 and J usage is TRBJ1-2; 8 bases are shared with TRBD1. The germline CDR1 and CDR2 sequences are GTSNPN and SVGIG (reference sequence). V lost 3 bases and J lost 2; bases outside the gene matches: 11. The CDR3 extends over 16 amino acids. CDR3 region: CAWRPGTGNLNYGYTF. The CDR3 DNA follows: TGTGCCTGGAGGCCCGGGACAGGAAACTTAAACTATGGCTACACCTTC.

The chain is built from TRBV7-2 and TRBJ2-7; perhaps TRBD1 as D (6 bases). The V end was cut by 3 bases, the J end by 5 bases, with 11 bases between. Germline V CDR1 and CDR2: SGHTA, FQGNSA. CDR3 length: 13 amino acids. DNA of the CDR3: TGTGCCAGCAGCTTCACCGGGACAAACGAGCAGTACTTC. Protein: CASSFTGTNEQYF.

The chain joins TRBV7-2 to TRBJ2-3; 12 positions match TRBD2. Germline trimming cut 5 bases from V and 0 bases from J; bases unmatched to any gene: 9. This CDR3 has 18 amino acids. The germline V gene encodes CDR1 SGHTA and CDR2 FQGNSA. The CDR3 DNA is TGTGCCAGCAGCCCCCTGGGGCTAGCGGGGGGGAGCACAGATACGCAGTATTTT. Translation gives CASSPLGLAGGSTDTQYF.